Each of the 27 T cell receptor beta chains below was sequenced from the same sample in a study of cytomegalovirus exposure and HLA in healthy donors. TCRdb's copy holds only in-frame clones and misses some; the assay was immunoSEQ multiplex PCR. In the table there are 250,000 to 400,000 clones, approximately 88% of which are singletons. Sequencing was performed on PBMCs. These receptors all stem from a man aged 25 to 45 in good health and CMV-seronegative.

This chain uses TRBV5-1 with TRBJ2-7, with D maybe TRBD1 (6 bases). This CDR3 spans 16 amino acids. Germline V gives CDR1 SGHRS, CDR2 YFSETQ. Trimming shortened V by 3 bases and J by 0 bases, and 16 bases separated the two germline ends. Here the CDR3 reads CASSSQQGASSYEQYF. CDR3 coding DNA: TGCGCCAGCAGCTCGCAACAGGGTGCTAGCTCCTACGAGCAGTACTTC.

The chain uses TRBV5-1 and TRBJ1-1; the match to TRBD1 covers 8 bases. Germline loops: CDR1 SGHRS, CDR2 YFSETQ. The CDR3 spans 15 residues. V lost 4 bases, J lost 4 bases, and 9 bases stayed unmatched. The CDR3 sequence is CASSAVDRGVTEAFF. CDR3 bases: TGCGCCAGCAGCGCCGTTGACAGGGGTGTCACTGAAGCTTTCTTT.

The V gene is TRBV30, the J gene TRBJ2-7; possibly TRBD1 for D (6 bases). The length of the CDR3 is 15 residues. V lost 3 bases and J lost 7, with 22 bases in between. The germline V gene encodes CDR1 GTSNPN and CDR2 SVGIG (reference sequence). The CDR3 is CAWRRPGQLMGEQYF. The CDR3 DNA reads as TGTGCCTGGAGACGACCCGGACAGCTAATGGGGGAGCAGTACTTC.

The CDR3, as DNA: TGTGCCAGCAGTCCAGGCCTGTACCAAGAGACCCAGTACTTC. Translated, it gives CASSPGLYQETQYF. This chain links TRBV6-6 with TRBJ2-5; D not certain. Germline V CDR1 and CDR2: MNHNY, SVGAGI (reference sequence). V lost 5 bases and J 0 bases, leaving 10 bases between the germline ends. The length of the CDR3 is 14 residues.

The chain has TRBV30 and TRBJ2-7; possible D gene TRBD2, 5 bases. The length of the CDR3 is 12 residues. The V and J ends lost 3 bases and 2 bases respectively, with 8 bases between them. Looked up from germline, CDR1 is GTSNPN and CDR2 is SVGIG (reference sequence). Here the CDR3 DNA reads TGTGCCTGGAGGGGAGTAACCTACGAGCAGTACTTC. Translated, it gives CAWRGVTYEQYF.

This sequence joins TRBV6-6 and TRBJ2-1; D uncertain. The CDR3 length is 14 residues. The germline gives CDR1 MNHNY, CDR2 SVGAGI (reference sequence). The V gene lost 0 bases and the J gene lost 9 bases, with 12 bases spanning the gap. The CDR3 protein is CASSYSPGPFEQFF. Written as DNA, the CDR3 is TGTGCCAGCAGTTACTCCCCAGGTCCTTTTGAGCAGTTCTTC.

The genes are TRBV7-8 and TRBJ2-1; D possibly corresponds to TRBD2 (5 bases). V lost 5 bases and J 9 bases, leaving 23 bases between the germline ends. The germline V gene has CDR1 SGHVS and CDR2 FQNEAQ. The CDR3 totals 16 residues. This CDR3 reads CASSPSPGGPEGEQFF. DNA for the CDR3: TGTGCCAGCAGCCCAAGCCCCGGCGGGCCTGAGGGTGAGCAGTTCTTC.

The chain couples TRBV9 to TRBJ2-1, with 12 bases identical to TRBD1. CDR1 SGDLS and CDR2 YYNGEE come from the germline V gene. The CDR3 has 14 amino acids. The junction had 5 bases not matched to a gene; V was cut back by 3 bases and J by 10 bases. The CDR3 sequence is CASSGGTGGKEQFF. The CDR3 DNA reads as TGTGCCAGCAGCGGGGGGACAGGGGGCAAGGAGCAGTTCTTC.

The V gene is TRBV9, the J gene TRBJ1-2; a weak D match, TRBD1 (5 bases). CDR1 is SGDLS, CDR2 YYNGEE, per germline. The CDR3 length is 13 residues. Trimming stripped 3 bases from V and 8 bases from J, with 14 bases between. The CDR3 DNA sequence: TGTGCCAGCAGCGCGTGGGGCTTAGAGGGCTACACCTTC. Amino acid sequence: CASSAWGLEGYTF.

This rearrangement joins TRBV13 to TRBJ2-1, with D perhaps matching TRBD2 (5 bases). The CDR3 spans 12 residues. Germline values: CDR1 PRHDT, CDR2 FYEKMQ (reference sequence). V shed 5 bases and J shed 6 bases, with 8 bases lying between them. CDR3 protein: CASSHRGNEQFF. DNA for the CDR3: TGTGCCAGCAGCCACCGGGGCAATGAGCAGTTCTTC.

This chain connects TRBV5-4 to TRBJ1-1, with D tentatively TRBD1 (6 bases). CDR1 is SGHNT and CDR2 is YYREEE in the germline V gene (reference sequence). V lost 4 bases, J lost 4 bases, and 11 bases lay in between. The CDR3 has 13 amino acids. The CDR3 here is CASSAGETTEAFF. As DNA, the CDR3 is TGTGCCAGCAGCGCAGGGGAGACCACTGAAGCTTTCTTT.

The gene calls are TRBV9 and TRBJ2-7; 10 positions match TRBD1. V lost 0 bases and J lost 5; bases outside the gene matches: 5. The CDR3 loop spans 15 amino acids. Germline V gene lookup returns CDR1 SGDLS and CDR2 YYNGEE. CDR3 coding DNA: TGTGCCAGCAGCGTAGGGGGACAGGGGACCCACGAGCAGTACTTC. Protein sequence: CASSVGGQGTHEQYF.

The rearrangement joins TRBV7-2 to TRBJ2-6; D unresolved. Germline V gene sequence: CDR1 SGHTA, CDR2 FQGNSA. The CDR3 extends over 17 amino acids. V was pared by 3 bases and J by 1 base, with 13 bases between. Written as DNA, the CDR3 is TGTGCCAGCAGCTTCAACCCCCACGGGTCTGGGGCCAACGTCCTGACTTTC. Protein: CASSFNPHGSGANVLTF. Combining the CDR3 with reference TRBV7-2 and TRBJ2-6 gives the whole variable domain GAGVSQSPSNKVTEKGKDVELRCDPISGHTALYWYRQSLGQGLEFLIYFQGNSAPDKSGLPSDRFSAERTGGSVSTLTIQRTQQEDSAVYLCASSFNPHGSGANVLTFGAGSRLTVL.

The chain is built from TRBV14 and TRBJ1-4; D is ambiguous. CDR3 length equals 16 residues. Trimming removed 5 bases at V and 8 bases at J, with 21 bases between. Germline loops: CDR1 SGHDN, CDR2 FVKESK. The CDR3 DNA reads as TGTGCCAGCAGCAAATCTGGAGACGGACTTGGGGAAAAACTGTTTTTT. It translates to CASSKSGDGLGEKLFF.

This clone was counted a single time. The chain uses TRBV7-2 and TRBJ1-2; TRBD1 matches at 7 bases. J gave up 4 bases and V 0 bases, and 2 bases lay outside the gene matches. Germline V lookup: CDR1 SGHTA, CDR2 FQGNSA. CDR3 size: 14 residues. The CDR3 sequence is CASSLAGGSYGYTF. In DNA form, the CDR3 reads TGTGCCAGCAGCTTAGCAGGGGGCAGCTATGGCTACACCTTC.

This sequence joins TRBV7-9 and TRBJ2-1; TRBD2 matches 14 bases. The length of the CDR3 is 15 residues. Germline trimming cut 5 bases from V and 13 bases from J; bases unmatched to any gene: 10. Germline values: CDR1 SEHNR, CDR2 FQNEAQ (reference sequence). The CDR3 loop is CASSPSETSGGVQFF. The CDR3 DNA is TGTGCCAGCAGCCCGTCCGAGACTAGCGGGGGGGTACAGTTCTTC.

V usage is TRBV11-2 and J usage is TRBJ2-3; D is perhaps TRBD2 (5 bases). The CDR3 extends over 14 amino acids. Trimming pared 5 bases from V and 4 bases from J, leaving 13 bases between. Germline CDR1 reads SGHAT; CDR2 reads FQNNGV. CDR3 sequence (DNA): TGTGCCAGCAGCCAAGGGCTGCGGGCAGATACGCAGTATTTT. Residues: CASSQGLRADTQYF.

The V call is TRBV6-5, the J call TRBJ2-4; TRBD2 agrees at 9 bases. With V trimmed by 5 bases and J by 8 bases, 7 bases remained unmatched. The CDR3 consists of 14 residues. Germline lookup yields CDR1 MNHEY and CDR2 SVGAGI. CDR3 residues: CASSPGGGGDIQYF. CDR3 DNA: TGTGCCAGCAGTCCTGGCGGGGGGGGAGACATTCAGTACTTC.

The gene calls are TRBV6-5 and TRBJ2-7; 7 positions agree with TRBD1. This CDR3 comprises 16 residues. CDR1 MNHEY and CDR2 SVGAGI come from the germline V gene. The V and J ends lost 0 bases and 4 bases, in that order; junction bases with no gene match: 9. CDR3 nucleotide sequence: TGTGCCAGCAGTTACTCACGACAGGGTGTGGGGTACGAGCAGTACTTC. Its translation: CASSYSRQGVGYEQYF.

This chain connects TRBV2 to TRBJ1-2; D ambiguous. The CDR3 extends over 15 amino acids. Germline CDR1 SNHLY, CDR2 FYNNEI. V gave up 4 bases and J gave up 4 bases, with 16 bases separating them. The CDR3: CASSGPKHLGYGYTF. Written as DNA, the CDR3 is TGTGCCAGCAGTGGCCCGAAACACCTAGGCTATGGCTACACCTTC.

Only one count was recorded for this clone. The chain employs TRBV6-5 and TRBJ2-1; no reliable D call. Trimming left V 2 bases short and J 7 bases short, with 18 bases between. Germline V gene lookup returns CDR1 MNHEY and CDR2 SVGAGI. This CDR3 is 16 amino acids long. CDR3 residues: CASSYGRTELRNEQFF. The CDR3 bases are TGTGCCAGCAGTTACGGAAGAACAGAGCTCCGAAATGAGCAGTTCTTC.

The genes are TRBV5-5 and TRBJ2-7; no reliable D call. V lost 0 bases and J lost 1, with 17 bases in between. This CDR3 has 17 amino acids. Germline CDR1 SGHKS, CDR2 YYEKEE (reference sequence). CDR3 DNA sequence: TGTGCCAGCAGCTTGGCCGATCTAACAGAGTTATCCTACGAGCAGTACTTC. It is translated as CASSLADLTELSYEQYF.

The chain has TRBV19 and TRBJ2-4, with a weak D call TRBD1 (6 bases). Germline CDR1 LNHDA, CDR2 SQIVND (reference sequence). CDR3 size: 15 residues. V was cut by 3 bases and J by 0 bases, with 9 bases left in between. The CDR3 nucleotides read TGTGCCAGTAGTATTCCAGGGGAAGCCAAAAACATTCAGTACTTC. This translates into CASSIPGEAKNIQYF.

This chain links TRBV6-6 with TRBJ1-5; D is undetermined. Trimming left V 6 bases short and J 2 bases short, with 8 bases between. Germline values: CDR1 MNHNY, CDR2 SVGAGI (reference sequence). The CDR3 has 13 residues. The CDR3 DNA is TGTGCCAGCAGCCCGGGAGGCAATCAGCCCCAGCATTTT. Amino acids: CASSPGGNQPQHF.

The chain recombines TRBV5-8 with TRBJ2-2; the D gene is possibly TRBD2 (6 bases). This CDR3 comprises 13 residues. Germline CDR1 is SGHTS and CDR2 is YDEGEE. Trimming pared 4 bases from V and 7 bases from J, leaving 11 bases between. CDR3 amino acids: CASSTSYGGELFF. Written as DNA, the CDR3 is TGTGCCAGCAGCACTAGCTACGGCGGGGAGCTGTTTTTT.

The rearrangement links TRBV5-1 to TRBJ2-5; TRBD1 is a possible D gene (6 bases). CDR1 SGHRS and CDR2 YFSETQ come from the germline V gene. The CDR3 loop spans 15 amino acids. V lost 4 bases and J lost 1, with 14 bases in between. CDR3 sequence: CASSITGYPQETQYF. CDR3 coding DNA: TGCGCCAGCAGCATAACAGGGTATCCCCAAGAGACCCAGTACTTC.

V is TRBV27 and J is TRBJ1-2; the match to TRBD1 covers 9 bases. The CDR3 length is 13 residues. The ends lost 7 bases at V and 7 bases at J; junction bases unmatched: 7. Germline V lookup: CDR1 MNHEY, CDR2 SMNVEV (reference sequence). The CDR3 protein is CASTDGTGIGYTF. In DNA, the CDR3 is TGTGCCAGCACAGACGGGACAGGGATTGGCTACACCTTC.